A selection of T cell receptor beta chains follows, all from one sample in a study of human T cells and chemical hapten exposure. One entry per CDR3 protein, called by TCRdb with MiXCR from the RACE reads. Of around 130,000 distinct CDR3 sequences listed, roughly 10% are singletons. The input for sequencing was whole blood, taken in connection with sensitization to the hapten diphenylcyclopropenone (DPC). The receptors shown here come from a woman in her forties or fifties with alopecia areata. Some clones in this sample may be carry-over from other donors' samples. CDR3s include the opening cysteine and the closing phenylalanine or tryptophan. The D gene is left open where the match is weak. Clone size is not always given. Where it is, it says once, few, many or a class for expanded clones.

D: TRBD1; J: TRBJ2-7; V: TRBV10-3; size: few; DNA: TGTGCCATCAGGGCCGGGACAGGGGTGTACGAGCAGTACTTC; CDR3: CAIRAGTGVYEQYF
D: TRBD2; J: TRBJ2-7; V: TRBV28; size: -; DNA: TGTGCCAGCAGTCCCGGGACTAGCGGGAGCTACGAGCAGCACTTC; CDR3: CASSPGTSGSYEQHF
D: TRBD1; J: TRBJ2-3; V: TRBV7-8; size: few; DNA: TGTGCCAGCAGCATCCGGACAGGGGGCGGGACAGATACGCAGTATTTT; CDR3: CASSIRTGGGTDTQYF
D: TRBD1; J: TRBJ2-7; V: TRBV6-5; size: many; DNA: TGTGCCAGCAGTTACACCGGGACAGGGTCGGCAACCTACGAGCAGTACTTC; CDR3: CASSYTGTGSATYEQYF
D: -; J: TRBJ1-1; V: TRBV19; size: many; DNA: TGTGCCAGTAGTAGCCAACGGCCGAACACTGAAGCTTTCTTT; CDR3: CASSSQRPNTEAFF
D: -; J: TRBJ1-4; V: TRBV20-1; size: -; DNA: TGCAGTGCTGGCGCTCTGGCACACAATGAAAAACTGTTTTTT; CDR3: CSAGALAHNEKLFF
D: -; J: TRBJ1-6; V: TRBV7-3; size: many; DNA: TGTGCCAGCAGCATCGGGACGGCGAATTCACCCCTCCACTTT; CDR3: CASSIGTANSPLHF
D: -; J: TRBJ1-1; V: TRBV21-1; size: few; DNA: TGTGCCAGCGAGCTGGGGAGGACTAGGGATGAAGCTTTCTTT; CDR3: CASELGRTRDEAFF
D: TRBD2; J: TRBJ2-1; V: TRBV6-6; size: many; DNA: TGTGCCAGCAGACAGACCGGGACTAGCGTAGCCTACAATGAGCAGTTCTTC; CDR3: CASRQTGTSVAYNEQFF
D: -; J: TRBJ2-2; V: TRBV4-3; size: -; DNA: TGCGCCAGCAGCCAAGACCCCCAGGGAAGCGGGGAGCTGTTTTTT; CDR3: CASSQDPQGSGELFF
D: TRBD1; J: TRBJ1-1; V: TRBV7-2; size: many; DNA: TGTGCCAGCAGCTCAAAGACAGGGGCGGGGAACACTGAAGCTTTCTTT; CDR3: CASSSKTGAGNTEAFF
D: TRBD2; J: TRBJ2-1; V: TRBV5-1; size: few; DNA: TGCGCCAGCAGCCCCCTGACTAGCGGGACCTTGGCTGAGCAGTTCTTC; CDR3: CASSPLTSGTLAEQFF
D: -; J: TRBJ2-5; V: TRBV7-9; size: -; DNA: TGTGCCAGCAGCTGGGCCCAGGGAGGCGAGACCCAGTACTTC; CDR3: CASSWAQGGETQYF
D: -; J: TRBJ1-2; V: TRBV10-3; size: many; DNA: TGTGCCATCGGGACAAGGGAGAGGATTAACTATGGCTACACCTTC; CDR3: CAIGTRERINYGYTF